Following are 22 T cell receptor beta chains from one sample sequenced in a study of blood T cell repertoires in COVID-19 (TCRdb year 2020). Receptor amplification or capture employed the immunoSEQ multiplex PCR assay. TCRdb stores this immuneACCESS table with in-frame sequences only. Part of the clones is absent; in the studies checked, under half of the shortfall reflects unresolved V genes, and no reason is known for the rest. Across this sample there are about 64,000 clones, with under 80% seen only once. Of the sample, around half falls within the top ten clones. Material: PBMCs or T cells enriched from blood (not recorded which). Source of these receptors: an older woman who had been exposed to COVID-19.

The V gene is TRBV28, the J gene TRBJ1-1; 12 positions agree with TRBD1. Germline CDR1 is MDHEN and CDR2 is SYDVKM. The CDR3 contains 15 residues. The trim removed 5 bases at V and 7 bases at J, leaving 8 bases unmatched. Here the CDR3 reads CASSVTGTGGNEAFF. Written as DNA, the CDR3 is TGTGCCAGCAGTGTGACAGGGACAGGGGGCAATGAAGCTTTCTTT.

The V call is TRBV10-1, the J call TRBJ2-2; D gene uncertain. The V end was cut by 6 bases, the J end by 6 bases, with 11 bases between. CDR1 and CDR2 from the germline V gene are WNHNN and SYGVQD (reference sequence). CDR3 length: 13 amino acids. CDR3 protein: CASRETRSGELFF. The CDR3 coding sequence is TGCGCCAGCAGGGAGACACGTTCCGGGGAGCTGTTTTTT.

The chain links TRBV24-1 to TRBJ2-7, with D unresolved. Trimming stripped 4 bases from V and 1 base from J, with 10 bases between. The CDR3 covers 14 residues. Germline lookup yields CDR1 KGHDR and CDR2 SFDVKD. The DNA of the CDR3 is TGTGCCACCAGTGACGGGTTTCGTTCCTACGAGCAGTACTTC. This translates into CATSDGFRSYEQYF.

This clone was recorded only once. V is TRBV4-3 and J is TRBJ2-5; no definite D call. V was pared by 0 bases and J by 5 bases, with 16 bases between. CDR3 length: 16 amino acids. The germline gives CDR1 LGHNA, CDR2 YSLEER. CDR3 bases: TGCGCCAGCAGCCAAGAAGTGTTTTCCGGGTTGGAGACCCAGTACTTC. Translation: CASSQEVFSGLETQYF.

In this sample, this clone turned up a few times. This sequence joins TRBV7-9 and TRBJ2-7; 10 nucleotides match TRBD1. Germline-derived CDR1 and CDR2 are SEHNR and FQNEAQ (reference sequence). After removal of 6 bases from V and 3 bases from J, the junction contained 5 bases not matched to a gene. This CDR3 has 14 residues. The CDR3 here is CASREGQGSYEQYF. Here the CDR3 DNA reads TGTGCCAGCAGAGAGGGACAGGGGAGCTACGAGCAGTACTTC.

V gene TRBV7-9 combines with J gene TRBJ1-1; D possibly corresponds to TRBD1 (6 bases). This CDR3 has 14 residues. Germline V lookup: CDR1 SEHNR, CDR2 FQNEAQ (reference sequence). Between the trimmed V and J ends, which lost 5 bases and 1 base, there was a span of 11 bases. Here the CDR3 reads CASSRLTGNTEAFF. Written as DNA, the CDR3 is TGTGCCAGCAGCAGATTGACAGGGAACACTGAAGCTTTCTTT.

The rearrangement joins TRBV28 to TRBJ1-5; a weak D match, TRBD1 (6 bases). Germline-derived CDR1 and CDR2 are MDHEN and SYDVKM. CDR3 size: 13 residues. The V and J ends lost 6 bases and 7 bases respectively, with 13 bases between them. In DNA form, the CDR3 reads TGTGCCAGCAGGGTAACAGGGAGCCAGCCCCAGCATTTT. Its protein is CASRVTGSQPQHF.

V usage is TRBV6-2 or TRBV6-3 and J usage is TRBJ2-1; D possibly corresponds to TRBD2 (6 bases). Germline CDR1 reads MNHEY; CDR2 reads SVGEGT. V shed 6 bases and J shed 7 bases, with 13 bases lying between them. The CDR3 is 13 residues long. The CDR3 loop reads CASSPLALNEQFF. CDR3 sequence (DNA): TGTGCCAGCAGCCCGCTAGCGCTGAATGAGCAGTTCTTC.

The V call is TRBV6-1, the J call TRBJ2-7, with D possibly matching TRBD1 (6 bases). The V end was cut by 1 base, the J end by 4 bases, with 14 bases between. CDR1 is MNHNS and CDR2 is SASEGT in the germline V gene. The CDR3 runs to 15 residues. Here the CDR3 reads CASSEGRGGGYEQYF. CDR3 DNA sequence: TGTGCCAGCAGTGAAGGGAGAGGGGGTGGGTACGAGCAGTACTTC.

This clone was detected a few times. The CDR3 DNA reads as TGTGCCGCAGGGGGCACGAACACCGGGGAGCTGTTTTTT. Its translation: CAAGGTNTGELFF. The rearrangement joins TRBV2 to TRBJ2-2, with TRBD1 identical over 8 bases. This CDR3 is 13 amino acids long. Germline V gene sequence: CDR1 SNHLY, CDR2 FYNNEI. V lost 11 bases, J lost 0 bases, and 2 bases stayed unmatched. The variable domain in full, completed from reference TRBV2 and TRBJ2-2, reads EPEVTQTPSHQVTQMGQEVILRCVPISNHLYFYWYRQILGQKVEFLVSFYNNEISEKSEIFDDQFSVERPDGSNFTLKIRSTKLEDSAMYFCAAGGTNTGELFFGEGSRLTVL.

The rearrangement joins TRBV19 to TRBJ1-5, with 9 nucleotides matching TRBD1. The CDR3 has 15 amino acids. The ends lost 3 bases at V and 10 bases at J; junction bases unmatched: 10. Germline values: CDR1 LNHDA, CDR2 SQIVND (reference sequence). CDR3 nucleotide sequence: TGTGCCAGTAGTATCCCGGGACAGGGCCTTCTTCCCCAGCATTTT. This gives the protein CASSIPGQGLLPQHF.

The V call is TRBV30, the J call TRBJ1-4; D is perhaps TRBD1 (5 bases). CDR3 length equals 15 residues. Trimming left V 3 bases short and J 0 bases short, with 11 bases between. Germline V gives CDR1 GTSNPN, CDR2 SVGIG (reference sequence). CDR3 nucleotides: TGTGCCTGGAGCGAAAAGGGGTCAACTAATGAAAAACTGTTTTTT. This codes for CAWSEKGSTNEKLFF.

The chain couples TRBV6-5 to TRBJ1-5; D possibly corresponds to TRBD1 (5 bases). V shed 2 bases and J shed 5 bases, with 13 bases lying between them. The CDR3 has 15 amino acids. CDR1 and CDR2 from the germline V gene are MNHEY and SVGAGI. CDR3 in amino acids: CASSYEWGRDQPQHF. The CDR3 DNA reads TGTGCCAGCAGTTACGAGTGGGGCAGGGATCAGCCCCAGCATTTT.

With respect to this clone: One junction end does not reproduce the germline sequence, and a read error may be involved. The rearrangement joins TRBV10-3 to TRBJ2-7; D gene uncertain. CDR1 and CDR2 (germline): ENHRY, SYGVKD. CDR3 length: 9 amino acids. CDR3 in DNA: TGTGCCACCCAGTGGGCGAATGACTTC. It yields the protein CATQWANDF.

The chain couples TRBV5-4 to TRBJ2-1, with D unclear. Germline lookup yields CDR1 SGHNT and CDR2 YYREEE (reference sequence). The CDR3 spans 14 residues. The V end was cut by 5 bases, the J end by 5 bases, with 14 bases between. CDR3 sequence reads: CASSRVRSDNEQFF. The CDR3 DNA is TGTGCCAGCAGTCGCGTGAGGTCGGACAATGAGCAGTTCTTC.

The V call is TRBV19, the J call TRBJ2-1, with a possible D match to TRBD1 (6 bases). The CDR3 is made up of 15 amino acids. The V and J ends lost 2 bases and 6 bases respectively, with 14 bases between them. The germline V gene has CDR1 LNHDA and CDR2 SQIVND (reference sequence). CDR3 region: CASSISGVKLNEQFF. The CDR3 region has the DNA TGTGCCAGTAGTATATCAGGGGTCAAACTCAATGAGCAGTTCTTC.

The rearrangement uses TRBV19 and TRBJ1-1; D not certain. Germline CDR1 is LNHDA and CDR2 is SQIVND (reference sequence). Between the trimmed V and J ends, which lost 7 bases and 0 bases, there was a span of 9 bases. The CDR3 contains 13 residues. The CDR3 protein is CASMGRMNTEAFF. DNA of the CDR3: TGTGCCAGTATGGGGAGGATGAACACTGAAGCTTTCTTT.

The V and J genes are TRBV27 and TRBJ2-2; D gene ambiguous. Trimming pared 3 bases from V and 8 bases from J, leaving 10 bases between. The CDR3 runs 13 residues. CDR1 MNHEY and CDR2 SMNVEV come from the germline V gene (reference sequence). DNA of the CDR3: TGTGCCAGCAGTTTCCCCCCCGTAGGGGAGCTGTTTTTT. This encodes CASSFPPVGELFF.

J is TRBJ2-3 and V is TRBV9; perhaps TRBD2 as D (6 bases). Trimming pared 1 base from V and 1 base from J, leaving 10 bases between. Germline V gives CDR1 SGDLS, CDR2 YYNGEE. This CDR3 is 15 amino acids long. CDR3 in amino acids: CASSVLAWGTDTQYF. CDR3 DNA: TGTGCCAGCAGCGTACTAGCGTGGGGCACAGATACGCAGTATTTT.

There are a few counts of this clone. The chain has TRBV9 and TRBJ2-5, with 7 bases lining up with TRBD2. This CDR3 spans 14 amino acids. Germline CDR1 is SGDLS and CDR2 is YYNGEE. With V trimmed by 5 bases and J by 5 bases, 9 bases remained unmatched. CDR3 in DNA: TGTGCCAGCAGTGAGGGAGGGTCGGACGAGACCCAGTACTTC. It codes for CASSEGGSDETQYF.

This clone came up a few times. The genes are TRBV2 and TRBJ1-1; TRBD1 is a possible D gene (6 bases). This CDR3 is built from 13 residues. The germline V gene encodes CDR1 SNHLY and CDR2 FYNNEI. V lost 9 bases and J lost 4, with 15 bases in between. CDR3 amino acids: CASKNRAFTEAFF. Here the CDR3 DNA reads TGTGCCAGTAAAAACAGGGCTTTCACTGAAGCTTTCTTT.

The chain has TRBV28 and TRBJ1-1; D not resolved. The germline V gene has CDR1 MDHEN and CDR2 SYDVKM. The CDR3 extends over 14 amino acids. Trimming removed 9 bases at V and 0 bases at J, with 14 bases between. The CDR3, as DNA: TGTGCCAGTAAGCCGGGGTCGTTGAACACTGAAGCTTTCTTT. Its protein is CASKPGSLNTEAFF.